This TCR beta chain is from a study of T cell repertoires in cytomegalovirus infection. Study-wide background: Recently identified HLA-C-restricted CMV epitopes and well-studied HLA-B-restricted CMV epitopes were used by the study. Shared public TCR beta signatures pointed to both CMV infection and a matching HLA type.

Whole-study findings and limits: Identification of carriers of CMV plus the relevant HLA was achieved through cumulative public TCR beta family frequency.

TCRdb re-derived calls from the reads in MiXCR, one entry per CDR3 protein. The data contain hundreds of thousands of distinct CDR3 sequences, approximately 29% of them singletons. Looked up from germline, CDR1 is MNHEY and CDR2 is SVGAGI. This CDR3 comprises 16 residues. Unmatched junction bases numbered 6, after V lost 6 bases and J lost 1 base. In regard to this clonotype: Its antigen is as yet unknown.

The TCR originated in a human donor in good health (CMV status not recorded). Some clones in this sample may be carry-over from other donors' samples. The chain employs TRBV6-5 and TRBJ2-1; 10 bases map to TRBD2. The sample was cultured CD8+ T cells from PBMCs, taken from culture after CMV antigen stimulation. The CDR3 region is CASRDGLAESYNEQFF. The CDR3 DNA reads TGTGCCAGCAGGGACGGACTAGCGGAATCCTACAATGAGCAGTTCTTC.